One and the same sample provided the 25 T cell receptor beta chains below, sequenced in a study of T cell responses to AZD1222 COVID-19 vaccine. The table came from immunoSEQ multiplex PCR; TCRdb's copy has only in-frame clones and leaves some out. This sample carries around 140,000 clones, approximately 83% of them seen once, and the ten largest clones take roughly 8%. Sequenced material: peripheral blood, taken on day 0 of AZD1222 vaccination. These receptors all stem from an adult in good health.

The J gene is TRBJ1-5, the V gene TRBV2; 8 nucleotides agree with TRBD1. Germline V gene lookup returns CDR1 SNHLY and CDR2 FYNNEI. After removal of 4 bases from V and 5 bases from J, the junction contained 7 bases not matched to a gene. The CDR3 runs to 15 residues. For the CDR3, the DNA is TGTGCCAGCAGTGTCGAAGCAGGGGGCGATCAGCCCCAGCATTTT. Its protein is CASSVEAGGDQPQHF.

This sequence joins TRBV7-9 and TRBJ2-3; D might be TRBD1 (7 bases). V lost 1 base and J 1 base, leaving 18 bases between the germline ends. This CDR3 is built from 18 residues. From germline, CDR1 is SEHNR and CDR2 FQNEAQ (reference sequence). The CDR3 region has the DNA TGTGCCAGCAGCTTAGGGGAAGGGGGGACAGTGGGCACAGATACGCAGTATTTT. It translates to CASSLGEGGTVGTDTQYF. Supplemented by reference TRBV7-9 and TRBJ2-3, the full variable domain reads DTGVSQNPRHKITKRGQNVTFRCDPISEHNRLYWYRQTLGQGPEFLTYFQNEAQLEKSRLLSDRFSAERPKGSFSTLEIQRTEQGDSAMYLCASSLGEGGTVGTDTQYFGPGTRLTVL.

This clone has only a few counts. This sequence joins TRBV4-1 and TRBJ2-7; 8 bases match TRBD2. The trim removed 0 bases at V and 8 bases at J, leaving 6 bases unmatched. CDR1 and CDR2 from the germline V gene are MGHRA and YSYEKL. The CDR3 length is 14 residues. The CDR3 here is CASSQDPVAGQQYF. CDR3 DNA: TGCGCCAGCAGCCAAGATCCTGTAGCGGGGCAGCAGTACTTC.

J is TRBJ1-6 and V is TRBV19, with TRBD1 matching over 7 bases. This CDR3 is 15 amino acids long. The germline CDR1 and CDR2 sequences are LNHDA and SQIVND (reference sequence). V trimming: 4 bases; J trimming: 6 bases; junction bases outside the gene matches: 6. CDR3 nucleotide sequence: TGTGCCAGTAGTACACCGGGACAGCCTAATTCACCCCTCCACTTT. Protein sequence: CASSTPGQPNSPLHF.

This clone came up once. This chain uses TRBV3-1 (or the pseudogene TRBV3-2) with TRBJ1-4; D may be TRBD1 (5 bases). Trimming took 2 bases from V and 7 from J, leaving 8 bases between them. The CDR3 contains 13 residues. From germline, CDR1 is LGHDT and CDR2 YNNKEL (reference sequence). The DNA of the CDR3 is TGTGCCAGCAGCCAAACCAGGGCTGAAAAACTGTTTTTT. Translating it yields CASSQTRAEKLFF.

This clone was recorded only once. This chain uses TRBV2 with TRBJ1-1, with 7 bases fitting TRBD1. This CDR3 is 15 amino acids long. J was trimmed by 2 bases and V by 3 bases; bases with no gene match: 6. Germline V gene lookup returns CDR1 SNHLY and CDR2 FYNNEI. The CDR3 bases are TGTGCCAGCAGTGACAGGACAGGCCAAAACACTGAAGCTTTCTTT. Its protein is CASSDRTGQNTEAFF.

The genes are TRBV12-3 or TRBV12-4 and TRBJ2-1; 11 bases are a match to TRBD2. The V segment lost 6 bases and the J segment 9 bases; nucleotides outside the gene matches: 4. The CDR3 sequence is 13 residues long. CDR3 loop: CASSMTSGTEQFF. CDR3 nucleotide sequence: TGTGCCAGCAGCATGACTAGCGGGACTGAGCAGTTCTTC.

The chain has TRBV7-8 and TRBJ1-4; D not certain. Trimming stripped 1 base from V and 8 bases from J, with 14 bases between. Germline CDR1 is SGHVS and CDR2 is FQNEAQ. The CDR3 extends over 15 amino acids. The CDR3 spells CASSLGPRTGEKLFF. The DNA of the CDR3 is TGTGCCAGCAGCTTAGGTCCGAGGACCGGAGAAAAACTGTTTTTT.

CDR3 in DNA: TGCAGCGCCCTAGGGGGAGTAGAGACCCAGTACTTC. It yields the protein CSALGGVETQYF. This chain uses TRBV29-1 with TRBJ2-5; D perhaps matches TRBD1 (6 bases). V gave up 7 bases and J gave up 4 bases, with 13 bases separating them. Germline loops: CDR1 SQVTM, CDR2 ANQGSEA. The CDR3 sequence is 12 residues long.

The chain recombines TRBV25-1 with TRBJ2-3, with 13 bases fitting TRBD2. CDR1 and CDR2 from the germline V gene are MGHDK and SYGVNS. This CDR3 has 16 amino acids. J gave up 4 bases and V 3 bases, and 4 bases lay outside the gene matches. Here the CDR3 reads CASSEGLAGRADTQYF. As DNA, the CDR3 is TGTGCCAGCAGTGAGGGACTAGCGGGAAGAGCAGATACGCAGTATTTT.

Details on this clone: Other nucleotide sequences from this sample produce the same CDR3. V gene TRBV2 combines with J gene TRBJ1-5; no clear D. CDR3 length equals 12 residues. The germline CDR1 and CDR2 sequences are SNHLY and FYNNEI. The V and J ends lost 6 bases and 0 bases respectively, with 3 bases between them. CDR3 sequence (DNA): TGTGCCAGCAGCGATAGCAATCAGCCCCAGCATTTT. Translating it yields CASSDSNQPQHF.

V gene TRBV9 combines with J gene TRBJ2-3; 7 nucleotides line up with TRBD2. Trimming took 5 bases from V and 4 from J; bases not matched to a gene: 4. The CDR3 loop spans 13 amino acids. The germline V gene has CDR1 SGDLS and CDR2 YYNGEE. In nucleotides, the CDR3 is TGTGCCAGCAGGAGCGGGGAGGCAGATACGCAGTATTTT. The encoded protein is CASRSGEADTQYF. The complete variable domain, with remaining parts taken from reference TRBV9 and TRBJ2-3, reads DSGVTQTPKHLITATGQRVTLRCSPRSGDLSVYWYQQSLDQGLQFLIQYYNGEERAKGNILERFSAQQFPDLHSELNLSSLELGDSALYFCASRSGEADTQYFGPGTRLTVL.

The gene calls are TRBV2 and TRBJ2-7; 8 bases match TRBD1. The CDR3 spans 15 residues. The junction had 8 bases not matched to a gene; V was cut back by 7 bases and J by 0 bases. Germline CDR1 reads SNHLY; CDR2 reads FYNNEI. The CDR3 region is CASKAGQGLSYEQYF. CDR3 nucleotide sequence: TGTGCCAGCAAGGCTGGACAGGGTCTCTCCTACGAGCAGTACTTC.

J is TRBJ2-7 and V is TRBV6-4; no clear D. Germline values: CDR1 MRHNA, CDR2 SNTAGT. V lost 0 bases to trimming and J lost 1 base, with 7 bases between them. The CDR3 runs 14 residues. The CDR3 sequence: CASSDSAESYEQYF. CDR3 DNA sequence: TGTGCCAGCAGTGACTCGGCGGAGTCCTACGAGCAGTACTTC.

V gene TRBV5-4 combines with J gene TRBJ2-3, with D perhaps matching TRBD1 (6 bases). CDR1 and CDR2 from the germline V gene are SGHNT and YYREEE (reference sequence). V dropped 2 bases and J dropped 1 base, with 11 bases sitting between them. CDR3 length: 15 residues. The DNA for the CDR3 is TGTGCCAGCAGCTTACAGGGTGGGGGCACAGATACGCAGTATTTT. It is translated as CASSLQGGGTDTQYF.

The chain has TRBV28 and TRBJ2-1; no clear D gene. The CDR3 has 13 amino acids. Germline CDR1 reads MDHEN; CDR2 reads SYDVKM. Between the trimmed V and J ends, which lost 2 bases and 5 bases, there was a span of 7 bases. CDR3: CASSLSQDNEQFF. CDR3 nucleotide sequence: TGTGCCAGCAGTTTAAGTCAGGACAATGAGCAGTTCTTC.

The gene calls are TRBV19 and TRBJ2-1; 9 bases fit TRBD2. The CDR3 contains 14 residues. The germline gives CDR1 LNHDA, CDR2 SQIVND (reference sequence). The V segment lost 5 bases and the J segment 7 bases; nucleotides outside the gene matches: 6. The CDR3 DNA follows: TGTGCCAGTAGTGCCGGGACTAGCTGGAATGAGCAGTTCTTC. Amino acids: CASSAGTSWNEQFF. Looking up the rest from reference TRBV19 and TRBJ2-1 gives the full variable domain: DGGITQSPKYLFRKEGQNVTLSCEQNLNHDAMYWYRQDPGQGLRLIYYSQIVNDFQKGDIAEGYSVSREKKESFPLTVTSAQKNPTAFYLCASSAGTSWNEQFFGPGTRLTVL.

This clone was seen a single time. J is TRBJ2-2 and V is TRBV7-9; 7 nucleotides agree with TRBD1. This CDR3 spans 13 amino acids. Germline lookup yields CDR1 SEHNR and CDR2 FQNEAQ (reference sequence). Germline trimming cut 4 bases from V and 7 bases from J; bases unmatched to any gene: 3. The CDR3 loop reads CASSSTGSGELFF. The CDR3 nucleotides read TGTGCCAGCAGCTCGACAGGGAGCGGGGAGCTGTTTTTT.

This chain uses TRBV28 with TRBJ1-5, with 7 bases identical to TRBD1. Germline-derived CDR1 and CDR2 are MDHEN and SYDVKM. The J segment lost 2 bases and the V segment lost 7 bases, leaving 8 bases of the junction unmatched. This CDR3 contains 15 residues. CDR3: CASKIRGEGNQPQHF. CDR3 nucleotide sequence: TGTGCCAGCAAAATCAGGGGGGAGGGCAATCAGCCCCAGCATTTT. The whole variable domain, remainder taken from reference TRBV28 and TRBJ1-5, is DVKVTQSSRYLVKRTGEKVFLECVQDMDHENMFWYRQDPGLGLRLIYFSYDVKMKEKGDIPEGYSVSREKKERFSLILESASTNQTSMYLCASKIRGEGNQPQHFGDGTRLSIL.

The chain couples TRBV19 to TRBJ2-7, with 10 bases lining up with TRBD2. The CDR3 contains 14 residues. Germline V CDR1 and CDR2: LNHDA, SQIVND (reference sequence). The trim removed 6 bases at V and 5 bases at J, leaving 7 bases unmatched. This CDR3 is CASRARAGGNEQYF. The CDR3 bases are TGTGCCAGTAGAGCGAGAGCGGGGGGGAACGAGCAGTACTTC.

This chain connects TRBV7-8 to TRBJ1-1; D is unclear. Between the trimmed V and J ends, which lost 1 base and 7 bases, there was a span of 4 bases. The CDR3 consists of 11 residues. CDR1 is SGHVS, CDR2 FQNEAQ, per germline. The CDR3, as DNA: TGTGCCAGCAGCTTAGACAGTGAAGCTTTCTTT. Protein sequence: CASSLDSEAFF.

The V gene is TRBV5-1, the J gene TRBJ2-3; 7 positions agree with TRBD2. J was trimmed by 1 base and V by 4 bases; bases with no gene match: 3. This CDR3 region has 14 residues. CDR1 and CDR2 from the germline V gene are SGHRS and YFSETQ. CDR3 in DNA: TGCGCCAGCAGCGGGGGGGACCGCACAGATACGCAGTATTTT. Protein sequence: CASSGGDRTDTQYF.

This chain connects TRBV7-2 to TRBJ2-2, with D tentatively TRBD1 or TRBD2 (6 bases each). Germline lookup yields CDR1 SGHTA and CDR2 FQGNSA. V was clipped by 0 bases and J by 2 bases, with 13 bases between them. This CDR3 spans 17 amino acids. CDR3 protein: CASSLAPGAINTGELFF. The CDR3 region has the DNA TGTGCCAGCAGCTTAGCCCCGGGGGCTATAAACACCGGGGAGCTGTTTTTT.

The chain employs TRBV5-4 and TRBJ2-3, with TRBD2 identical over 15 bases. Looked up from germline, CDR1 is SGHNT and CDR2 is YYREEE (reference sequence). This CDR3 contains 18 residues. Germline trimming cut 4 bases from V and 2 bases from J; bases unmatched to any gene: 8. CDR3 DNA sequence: TGTGCCAGCAGCCCGGGACTAGCGGGGGGCTCTCTCACAGATACGCAGTATTTT. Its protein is CASSPGLAGGSLTDTQYF.

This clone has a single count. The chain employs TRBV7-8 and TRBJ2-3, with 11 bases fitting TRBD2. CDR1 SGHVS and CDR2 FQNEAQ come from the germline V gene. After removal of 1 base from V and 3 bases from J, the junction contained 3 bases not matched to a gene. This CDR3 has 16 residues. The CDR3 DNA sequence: TGTGCCAGCAGCTTAGAACTAGCGGGAGTGACAGATACGCAGTATTTT. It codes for CASSLELAGVTDTQYF.